Shown below are 25 T cell receptor beta chains from a single sample sequenced in a study of CD8+ T cells in alopecia areata. TCR sequencing used cDNA made by reverse transcription of extracted RNA. Repertoires were generated with immunoSEQ multiplex PCR, while TCRdb's copy carries only in-frame clones and drops some. The sample has around 200,000 clones, 64% seen once. This sample's treatment: oral pan-JAK inhibitor, 5-10 mg twice daily. The specimen comprised CD4+ T cells sorted from blood, sampled at week 4, from a patient treated with tofacitinib. These receptors were obtained from a human donor with alopecia areata.

This sequence joins TRBV30 and TRBJ1-5, with 7 nucleotides matching TRBD1. J was trimmed by 7 bases and V by 2 bases; bases with no gene match: 8. This CDR3 region has 14 residues. From germline, CDR1 is GTSNPN and CDR2 SVGIG (reference sequence). For the CDR3, the DNA is TGTGCCTGGAGTAAGGCAGGGGGGAACCAGCCCCAGCATTTT. It yields the protein CAWSKAGGNQPQHF.

The chain links TRBV19 to TRBJ1-2; 10 nucleotides agree with TRBD1. V lost 5 bases to trimming and J lost 8 bases; unmatched junction nucleotides: 11. CDR1 and CDR2 (germline): LNHDA, SQIVND (reference sequence). The CDR3 totals 15 residues. CDR3 sequence (DNA): TGTGCCAGTAGTCACCCGGGACAGGGGACCGACGGCTACACCTTC. Translating gives CASSHPGQGTDGYTF.

The chain links TRBV5-1 to TRBJ2-4, with 7 bases matching TRBD1. This CDR3 region has 15 residues. The germline V gene has CDR1 SGHRS and CDR2 YFSETQ. The V gene end was trimmed by 4 bases and the J gene end by 0 bases; junction bases not matched to a gene: 4. CDR3 DNA: TGCGCCAGCAGCCAGGGACAGCTAGCCAAAAACATTCAGTACTTC. The encoded protein is CASSQGQLAKNIQYF.

This chain links TRBV4-1 with TRBJ2-3; 8 bases are shared with TRBD1. The ends lost 4 bases at V and 3 bases at J; junction bases unmatched: 9. Germline CDR1 MGHRA, CDR2 YSYEKL. There are 16 residues in the CDR3. This CDR3 reads CASSLRTGMTTDTQYF. The CDR3 bases are TGCGCCAGCAGCCTCCGGACAGGGATGACGACAGATACGCAGTATTTT.

The chain has TRBV5-1 and TRBJ2-2, with 7 bases identical to TRBD1. V was clipped by 1 base and J by 0 bases; unmatched bases: 0. The CDR3 is 15 residues long. The germline gives CDR1 SGHRS, CDR2 YFSETQ. For the CDR3, the DNA is TGCGCCAGCAGCTTGCAGGGGGCGAACACCGGGGAGCTGTTTTTT. Translated, it gives CASSLQGANTGELFF.

This clone was seen many times. The V and J genes are TRBV5-1 and TRBJ2-7; D unresolved. The CDR3 sequence is 12 residues long. CDR1 SGHRS and CDR2 YFSETQ come from the germline V gene. V was cut by 5 bases and J by 0 bases, with 6 bases left in between. DNA for the CDR3: TGCGCCAGCAGGGAAGACTCCTACGAGCAGTACTTC. It codes for CASREDSYEQYF.

The rearrangement links TRBV15 to TRBJ1-1, with a possible D match to TRBD1 (6 bases). Germline V gene sequence: CDR1 LNHNV, CDR2 YYDKDF (reference sequence). The CDR3 runs 12 residues. Trimming shortened V by 1 base and J by 9 bases, and 9 bases separated the two germline ends. The CDR3 DNA is TGTGCCACCAGCAGAGCACAGGGAAAAGCTTTCTTT. Protein: CATSRAQGKAFF.

V gene TRBV6-5 combines with J gene TRBJ1-1; maybe TRBD1 (5 bases). V was cut by 5 bases and J by 3 bases, with 16 bases left in between. Germline lookup yields CDR1 MNHEY and CDR2 SVGAGI. The CDR3 length is 15 residues. The CDR3 spells CASSRNRKADTEAFF. The DNA for the CDR3 is TGTGCCAGCAGTCGAAACAGGAAGGCGGACACTGAAGCTTTCTTT.

About this clone: With a much larger clone just one base away, this may be a read error. The CDR3 DNA reads as TGTGCCAGCAGCTTGAGGGACACCGGGGAGCTGTTTTTT. Protein product: CASSLRDTGELFF. The chain is built from TRBV5-6 and TRBJ2-2; D gene uncertain. Germline lookup yields CDR1 SGHDT and CDR2 YYEEEE. The CDR3 loop spans 13 amino acids. Trimming shortened V by 1 base and J by 3 bases, and 4 bases separated the two germline ends.

CDR3 loop: CASSADRGGNQPQHF. The CDR3 region has the DNA TGTGCCAGCAGCGCGGACAGGGGAGGCAATCAGCCCCAGCATTTT. The chain combines TRBV2 with TRBJ1-5, with 9 nucleotides matching TRBD1. Germline loops: CDR1 SNHLY, CDR2 FYNNEI. The CDR3 is made up of 15 amino acids. V lost 6 bases, J lost 2 bases, and 5 bases stayed unmatched. Supplemented by reference TRBV2 and TRBJ1-5, the full variable domain reads EPEVTQTPSHQVTQMGQEVILRCVPISNHLYFYWYRQILGQKVEFLVSFYNNEISEKSEIFDDQFSVERPDGSNFTLKIRSTKLEDSAMYFCASSADRGGNQPQHFGDGTRLSIL.

This clone was recorded a few times. The chain recombines TRBV29-1 with TRBJ1-1; TRBD1 is a possible D gene (5 bases). The CDR3 is 12 residues long. The V end lost 7 bases, the J end lost 10 bases, and 19 bases lay between the germline ends. Germline loops: CDR1 SQVTM, CDR2 ANQGSEA. The CDR3, as DNA: TGCAGCGCGTTTCTCCTCCGGCAGGGAGCTTTCTTT. Translated, it gives CSAFLLRQGAFF. The full variable domain, completed using reference TRBV29-1 and TRBJ1-1, is SAVISQKPSRDICQRGTSLTIQCQVDSQVTMMFWYRQQPGQSLTLIATANQGSEATYESGFVIDKFPISRPNLTFSTLTVSNMSPEDSSIYLCSAFLLRQGAFFGQGTRLTVV.

This clone has only a few counts. The chain uses TRBV30 and TRBJ1-2, with D uncertain. Germline CDR1 reads GTSNPN; CDR2 reads SVGIG (reference sequence). The CDR3 contains 14 residues. The V end was cut by 0 bases, the J end by 5 bases, with 13 bases between. DNA of the CDR3: TGTGCCTGGAGTGTACGTTTGTTCCGGTATGGCTACACCTTC. Its protein is CAWSVRLFRYGYTF.

This clone has just a few counts. The rearrangement joins TRBV4-1 to TRBJ1-2, with D unresolved. V gave up 5 bases and J gave up 4 bases, with 8 bases separating them. The CDR3 contains 12 residues. CDR1 and CDR2 from the germline V gene are MGHRA and YSYEKL. The CDR3 loop is CASSGYGYGYTF. The DNA for the CDR3 is TGCGCCAGCAGCGGATACGGCTATGGCTACACCTTC.

The rearrangement joins TRBV29-1 to TRBJ1-1; D not certain. The length of the CDR3 is 12 residues. CDR1 is SQVTM and CDR2 is ANQGSEA in the germline V gene. Trimming left V 1 base short and J 6 bases short, with 9 bases between. The CDR3 DNA sequence: TGCAGCGTTGAAGTACGGGCAGCTGAAGCTTTCTTT. It encodes CSVEVRAAEAFF.

The chain recombines TRBV29-1 with TRBJ2-7, with TRBD1 matching 8 bases. Per the germline V gene, CDR1 is SQVTM and CDR2 is ANQGSEA. The V segment lost 7 bases and the J segment 2 bases; nucleotides outside the gene matches: 4. The CDR3 totals 12 residues. The CDR3 region is CSGRTGPYEQYF. In DNA form, the CDR3 reads TGCAGCGGTAGGACAGGGCCCTACGAGCAGTACTTC.

This clone turned up a few times. This rearrangement joins TRBV7-6 to TRBJ2-7; no definite D call. Trimming removed 5 bases at V and 6 bases at J, with 14 bases between. Germline CDR1 reads SGHVS; CDR2 reads FNYEAQ. This CDR3 has 13 amino acids. CDR3 bases: TGTGCCAGCAGCCCCCGCCCGGGCGCCGAGCAGTACTTC. Protein product: CASSPRPGAEQYF.

This chain connects TRBV9 to TRBJ2-1; D call uncertain. CDR3 length: 12 residues. V was cut by 4 bases and J by 4 bases, with 6 bases left in between. CDR1 is SGDLS, CDR2 YYNGEE, per germline. CDR3 sequence reads: CASSQTYNEQFF. DNA for the CDR3: TGTGCCAGCAGCCAGACTTACAATGAGCAGTTCTTC.

The genes are TRBV11-2 and TRBJ2-1, with TRBD2 matching over 12 bases. This CDR3 comprises 18 residues. With V trimmed by 3 bases and J by 1 base, 7 bases remained unmatched. Germline CDR1 is SGHAT and CDR2 is FQNNGV. For the CDR3, the DNA is TGTGCCAGCAGCTTCCCTAGCGGGGGGGCCCCATCCTACAATGAGCAGTTCTTC. Residues: CASSFPSGGAPSYNEQFF. Full variable domain (remainder filled in from reference TRBV11-2 and TRBJ2-1): EAGVAQSPRYKIIEKRQSVAFWCNPISGHATLYWYQQILGQGPKLLIQFQNNGVVDDSQLPKDRFSAERLKGVDSTLKIQPAKLEDSAVYLCASSFPSGGAPSYNEQFFGPGTRLTVL.

This sequence joins TRBV2 and TRBJ2-5; perhaps TRBD1 as D (5 bases). V was clipped by 5 bases and J by 7 bases, with 14 bases between them. The CDR3 runs to 13 residues. Germline V lookup: CDR1 SNHLY, CDR2 FYNNEI. This chain's CDR3 is CASSQDNAGTQYF. CDR3 nucleotide sequence: TGTGCCAGCAGTCAGGACAACGCCGGGACCCAGTACTTC.

In its sample, this clone was seen a few times. The chain employs TRBV29-1 and TRBJ2-1; D perhaps matches TRBD1 (6 bases). The germline V gene has CDR1 SQVTM and CDR2 ANQGSEA. Trimming shortened V by 7 bases and J by 4 bases, and 14 bases separated the two germline ends. The CDR3 spans 13 residues. DNA for the CDR3: TGCAGCGCCAGGGGATCTTTATACAATGAGCAGTTCTTC. This translates into CSARGSLYNEQFF.

This chain links TRBV5-4 with TRBJ1-2; 7 bases map to TRBD1. This CDR3 is built from 16 residues. V lost 5 bases, J lost 8 bases, and 18 bases stayed unmatched. Germline V CDR1 and CDR2: SGHNT, YYREEE (reference sequence). CDR3 coding DNA: TGTGCCAGCAGACAACACCAGACAGGGTCACGGAAAGGCTACACCTTC. It specifies CASRQHQTGSRKGYTF.

This clone was seen just once. J is TRBJ1-1 and V is TRBV5-4, with TRBD1 as a possible D gene (5 bases). The length of the CDR3 is 13 residues. Germline loops: CDR1 SGHNT, CDR2 YYREEE (reference sequence). The V gene lost 1 base and the J gene lost 5 bases, with 9 bases spanning the gap. The CDR3 DNA follows: TGTGCCAGCAGCTTGCCAGGGAGGACTGAAGCTTTCTTT. As protein: CASSLPGRTEAFF.

V and J are TRBV6-5 and TRBJ1-4; perhaps TRBD1 as D (5 bases). The CDR3 runs to 12 residues. Germline lookup yields CDR1 MNHEY and CDR2 SVGAGI. Trimming shortened V by 6 bases and J by 14 bases, and 16 bases separated the two germline ends. The CDR3 protein is CASRGPSAHLFF. The CDR3 bases are TGTGCCAGCAGGGGACCGTCCGCCCATCTGTTTTTT.

This clone was observed a few times. The chain combines TRBV2 with TRBJ2-2; 8 bases map to TRBD2. CDR1 and CDR2 (germline): SNHLY, FYNNEI. The CDR3 covers 14 residues. Trimming removed 4 bases from V and 5 bases from J; junction bases left unmatched: 3. The DNA for the CDR3 is TGTGCCAGCAGTGCGGGGGGGAAAACCGGGGAGCTGTTTTTT. As protein: CASSAGGKTGELFF. Full variable domain (missing parts from reference TRBV2 and TRBJ2-2): EPEVTQTPSHQVTQMGQEVILRCVPISNHLYFYWYRQILGQKVEFLVSFYNNEISEKSEIFDDQFSVERPDGSNFTLKIRSTKLEDSAMYFCASSAGGKTGELFFGEGSRLTVL.

The V and J genes are TRBV6-5 and TRBJ1-2, with a possible D match to TRBD1 (6 bases). The CDR3 has 14 residues. Germline CDR1 MNHEY, CDR2 SVGAGI. Trimming stripped 4 bases from V and 8 bases from J, with 17 bases between. CDR3 bases: TGTGCCAGCAGTTCTGGGACATCCGACCGCGGCTACACCTTC. Protein product: CASSSGTSDRGYTF.